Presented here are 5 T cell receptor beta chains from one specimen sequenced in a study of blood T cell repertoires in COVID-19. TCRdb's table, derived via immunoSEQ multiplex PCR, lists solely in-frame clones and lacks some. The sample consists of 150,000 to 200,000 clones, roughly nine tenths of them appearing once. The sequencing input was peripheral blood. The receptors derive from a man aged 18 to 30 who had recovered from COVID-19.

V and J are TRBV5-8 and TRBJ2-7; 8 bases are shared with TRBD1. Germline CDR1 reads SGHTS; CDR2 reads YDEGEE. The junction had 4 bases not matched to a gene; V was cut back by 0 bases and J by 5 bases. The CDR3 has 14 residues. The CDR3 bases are TGTGCCAGCAGCTTGGGGACAGGGTTGGACGAGCAGTACTTC. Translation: CASSLGTGLDEQYF.

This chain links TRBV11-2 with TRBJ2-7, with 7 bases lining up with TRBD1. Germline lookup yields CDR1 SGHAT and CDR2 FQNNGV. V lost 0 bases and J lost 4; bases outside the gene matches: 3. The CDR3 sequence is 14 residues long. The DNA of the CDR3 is TGTGCCAGCAGCTTAGAACAGGGGTCGTACGAGCAGTACTTC. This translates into CASSLEQGSYEQYF.

The CDR3 bases are TGTGCCAGTAGTCCCCAGGTGGGTTATTCACCCCTCCACTTT. Translating it yields CASSPQVGYSPLHF. V gene TRBV19 combines with J gene TRBJ1-6; D remains ambiguous. Germline CDR1 LNHDA, CDR2 SQIVND (reference sequence). Trimming took 5 bases from V and 8 from J, leaving 13 bases between them. The CDR3 has 14 residues.

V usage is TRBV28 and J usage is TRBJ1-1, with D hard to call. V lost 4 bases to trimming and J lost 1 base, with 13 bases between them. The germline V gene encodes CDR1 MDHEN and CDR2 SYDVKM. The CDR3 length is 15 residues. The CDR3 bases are TGTGCCAGCAGTTACACCATTGAGGGGAACACTGAAGCTTTCTTT. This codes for CASSYTIEGNTEAFF.

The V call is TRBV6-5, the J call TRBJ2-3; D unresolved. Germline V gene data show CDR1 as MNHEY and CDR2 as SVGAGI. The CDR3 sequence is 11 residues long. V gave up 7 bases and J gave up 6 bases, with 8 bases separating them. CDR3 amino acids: CASITGDTQYF. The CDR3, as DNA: TGTGCCAGCATCACGGGTGATACGCAGTATTTT.